The 32 T cell receptor beta chains listed next were all sequenced from one sample in a study of glioma-infiltrating T cells after dendritic cell vaccination. The method was immunoSEQ multiplex PCR; TCRdb's version includes in-frame clones alone and lacks a portion of them. Of 80,000 to 95,000 clones in the sample, over 65% are singletons; the top ten hold 2.5% to 3%. The sample was blood, taken before dendritic cell vaccination. The receptors were sampled from a human donor with glioblastoma.

The gene calls are TRBV6-5 and TRBJ2-1; possible D gene TRBD2, 5 bases. The germline V gene encodes CDR1 MNHEY and CDR2 SVGAGI. The V end was cut by 2 bases, the J end by 9 bases, with 17 bases between. This CDR3 is built from 15 residues. The CDR3 here is CASSYLSGRGSEQFF. The CDR3 nucleotides read TGTGCCAGCAGTTACCTCTCCGGACGAGGGAGTGAGCAGTTCTTC.

The gene calls are TRBV18 and TRBJ1-1, with unresolved D. In germline, CDR1 is KGHSH, CDR2 LQKENI. Trimming cost V 5 bases and J 4 bases, with 11 bases left between them. The CDR3 sequence is 13 residues long. CDR3 nucleotide sequence: TGTGCCAGCTCAGACCTCACGGGCACTGAAGCTTTCTTT. Protein: CASSDLTGTEAFF.

J is TRBJ1-2 and V is TRBV7-3, with 12 bases fitting TRBD1. The V segment lost 2 bases and the J segment 6 bases; nucleotides outside the gene matches: 10. The CDR3 is 17 residues long. Looked up from germline, CDR1 is SGHTA and CDR2 is FQGTGA. DNA for the CDR3: TGTGCCAGCAGCTTATATCCCTCCGGGACAGGGGGCCATGGCTACACCTTC. This translates into CASSLYPSGTGGHGYTF.

Written as DNA, the CDR3 is TGTGCCACCAGCATAGACCAAGAGACCCAGTACTTC. This codes for CATSIDQETQYF. The rearrangement links TRBV15 to TRBJ2-5; unclear D gene. Trimming took off 4 bases at V and 0 bases at J, with 3 bases between the two ends. The CDR3 length is 12 residues. CDR1 LNHNV and CDR2 YYDKDF come from the germline V gene (reference sequence).

The chain is built from TRBV5-1 and TRBJ2-1, with D possibly being TRBD1 (5 bases). This CDR3 contains 14 residues. Germline V gene lookup returns CDR1 SGHRS and CDR2 YFSETQ. The V end lost 0 bases, the J end lost 8 bases, and 12 bases lay between the germline ends. The CDR3 region is CASSLEVGAHEQFF. The CDR3 nucleotides read TGCGCCAGCAGCTTGGAAGTTGGGGCCCATGAGCAGTTCTTC.

V usage is TRBV29-1 and J usage is TRBJ2-7, with D tentatively TRBD1 (6 bases). V was trimmed by 7 bases and J by 5 bases, leaving 21 bases between them. Germline lookup yields CDR1 SQVTM and CDR2 ANQGSEA. This CDR3 comprises 14 residues. DNA for the CDR3: TGCAGCGCCCTGACAGGACCCTCGGCCCACGAGCAGTACTTC. Translating gives CSALTGPSAHEQYF.

The genes are TRBV5-1 and TRBJ2-2; 12 positions agree with TRBD1. The germline V gene encodes CDR1 SGHRS and CDR2 YFSETQ. V trimming: 1 base; J trimming: 5 bases; junction bases outside the gene matches: 3. This CDR3 contains 16 residues. Here the CDR3 DNA reads TGCGCCAGCAGCTTGAGGGACAGGGGGCGAACCGGGGAGCTGTTTTTT. It is translated as CASSLRDRGRTGELFF.

This clone was recorded once. The CDR3 DNA reads as TGCGCCAGCAGTCCCCGGACAGATTTCTACGAGCAGTACTTC. Protein product: CASSPRTDFYEQYF. The chain links TRBV23-1 to TRBJ2-5, with TRBD1 as a possible D gene (6 bases). The DNA end is more similar to TRBJ2-7, so the J call may be wrong. TRBV23-1 is treated as an ORF (open reading frame) with a function not yet certain. The CDR3 has 14 amino acids.

V usage is TRBV10-2 and J usage is TRBJ2-7; 8 nucleotides match TRBD2. Looked up from germline, CDR1 is WSHSY and CDR2 is SAAADI. The CDR3 is 13 residues long. V shed 3 bases and J 5 bases; nucleotides not matched to a gene: 3. The chain's CDR3 is CASSDQRGNEQYF. The CDR3, as DNA: TGCGCCAGCAGTGATCAGCGGGGGAACGAGCAGTACTTC.

This clone showed up just a few times. V gene TRBV12-5 combines with J gene TRBJ2-1; weak D call: TRBD2 (6 bases). Between the trimmed V and J ends, which lost 2 bases and 8 bases, there was a span of 28 bases. CDR3 size: 19 residues. Germline-derived CDR1 and CDR2 are LGHNT and FRNRAP. CDR3 bases: TGTGCTAGTGGTTTGAATCCCCACGTTGCGGGGCGATGGGGCCATGAGCAGTTCTTC. Translating it yields CASGLNPHVAGRWGHEQFF. Together with reference TRBV12-5 and TRBJ2-1, the CDR3 gives the full variable domain: DARVTQTPRHKVTEMGQEVTMRCQPILGHNTVFWYRQTMMQGLELLAYFRNRAPLDDSGMPKDRFSAEMPDATLATLKIQPSEPRDSAVYFCASGLNPHVAGRWGHEQFFGPGTRLTVL.

The genes are TRBV5-1 and TRBJ2-7, with 7 bases lining up with TRBD2. After removal of 4 bases from V and 3 bases from J, the junction contained 13 bases not matched to a gene. The CDR3 is 16 amino acids. Germline V gene data show CDR1 as SGHRS and CDR2 as YFSETQ. The CDR3, as DNA: TGCGCCAGCAGCCCGTTGGGGTATGGGGGGGGCTACGAGCAGTACTTC. This encodes CASSPLGYGGGYEQYF.

This sequence joins TRBV5-4 and TRBJ2-7; 10 bases map to TRBD2. The CDR3 has 14 residues. J was trimmed by 2 bases and V by 6 bases; bases with no gene match: 5. The germline CDR1 and CDR2 sequences are SGHNT and YYREEE (reference sequence). The CDR3 sequence: CASKVAGGPYEQYF. CDR3 nucleotide sequence: TGTGCCAGCAAGGTAGCGGGGGGCCCCTACGAGCAGTACTTC.

The V and J genes are TRBV12-5 and TRBJ1-5; 9 nucleotides line up with TRBD1. The CDR3 is 16 residues long. Germline loops: CDR1 LGHNT, CDR2 FRNRAP. The trim removed 4 bases at V and 2 bases at J, leaving 6 bases unmatched. CDR3 sequence reads: CASGSSRDRGNQPQHF. Here the CDR3 DNA reads TGTGCTAGTGGTTCCAGTCGGGACAGGGGCAATCAGCCCCAGCATTTT.

The chain has TRBV7-2 and TRBJ2-5; 7 bases fit TRBD1. The trim removed 5 bases at V and 5 bases at J, leaving 5 bases unmatched. The germline gives CDR1 SGHTA, CDR2 FQGNSA. The CDR3 is 13 amino acids. The CDR3, as DNA: TGTGCCAGCAGCCTACGACAGGGTGAGACCCAGTACTTC. Translated: CASSLRQGETQYF.

This clone has just one count. The chain couples TRBV5-1 to TRBJ2-5; D possibly corresponds to TRBD1 (5 bases). V shed 2 bases and J shed 1 base, with 6 bases lying between them. The length of the CDR3 is 13 residues. Looked up from germline, CDR1 is SGHRS and CDR2 is YFSETQ. Here the CDR3 reads CASSLRGQETQYF. The CDR3 region has the DNA TGCGCCAGCAGCTTAAGGGGCCAAGAGACCCAGTACTTC.

The V and J genes are TRBV2 and TRBJ1-1; D call uncertain. CDR3 length equals 12 residues. From germline, CDR1 is SNHLY and CDR2 FYNNEI. V dropped 10 bases and J dropped 2 bases, with 11 bases sitting between them. The CDR3 sequence: CAKGLENTEAFF. DNA for the CDR3: TGTGCCAAAGGACTCGAAAACACTGAAGCTTTCTTT.

V usage is TRBV5-1 and J usage is TRBJ2-5; D might be TRBD1 (5 bases). Trimming took 10 bases from V and 1 from J, leaving 20 bases between them. Germline CDR1 and CDR2: SGHRS and YFSETQ. This CDR3 contains 15 residues. CDR3 sequence (DNA): TGCGCCGTGAAAAGGGGATTCGGATTCCAAGAGACCCAGTACTTC. It encodes CAVKRGFGFQETQYF.

V and J are TRBV5-1 and TRBJ1-6; 7 nucleotides agree with TRBD1. Germline V gene lookup returns CDR1 SGHRS and CDR2 YFSETQ. Trimming at V came to 4 bases and at J to 7 bases, leaving 8 bases not matched to a gene. This CDR3 is 15 amino acids long. The CDR3 is CASSLGDSPNSPLHF. The CDR3 coding sequence is TGCGCCAGCAGCCTTGGGGACAGCCCAAATTCACCCCTCCACTTT.

This clone has only one observation. This chain uses TRBV9 with TRBJ2-1; 7 nucleotides align to TRBD2. Germline values: CDR1 SGDLS, CDR2 YYNGEE. The J segment lost 0 bases and the V segment lost 0 bases, leaving 3 bases of the junction unmatched. The length of the CDR3 is 16 residues. The CDR3, as DNA: TGTGCCAGCAGCGTAGCGGGGGGTAGCTCCTACAATGAGCAGTTCTTC. This translates into CASSVAGGSSYNEQFF. The full variable domain, its missing parts supplied by reference TRBV9 and TRBJ2-1, is DSGVTQTPKHLITATGQRVTLRCSPRSGDLSVYWYQQSLDQGLQFLIQYYNGEERAKGNILERFSAQQFPDLHSELNLSSLELGDSALYFCASSVAGGSSYNEQFFGPGTRLTVL.

The table lists this clone with a few counts. This chain links TRBV7-9 with TRBJ2-3; tentatively, D is TRBD2 (5 bases). Germline V gene data show CDR1 as SEHNR and CDR2 as FQNEAQ (reference sequence). Deletions cut 5 bases from V and 4 bases from J, with 13 bases between. The CDR3 runs 14 residues. The chain's CDR3 is CASSRGPSADTQYF. In DNA form, the CDR3 reads TGTGCCAGCAGCCGAGGGCCATCCGCAGATACGCAGTATTTT.

The chain employs TRBV6-1 and TRBJ1-5; D may be TRBD1 (6 bases). V dropped 6 bases and J dropped 0 bases, with 9 bases sitting between them. The V gene's germline CDR1 is MNHNS and CDR2 SASEGT. The CDR3 sequence is 14 residues long. For the CDR3, the DNA is TGTGCCAGCAGCAACAGGGATAGCAATCAGCCCCAGCATTTT. Protein product: CASSNRDSNQPQHF.

The genes are TRBV6-5 and TRBJ1-1; D uncertain. The CDR3 contains 13 residues. Germline values: CDR1 MNHEY, CDR2 SVGAGI. V was clipped by 2 bases and J by 8 bases, with 12 bases between them. CDR3 coding DNA: TGTGCCAGCAGTTACACGGTCGTACTGGAAGCTTTCTTT. Translating gives CASSYTVVLEAFF.

This clone was detected only a few times. The J gene is TRBJ2-7, the V gene TRBV11-3; weak D call: TRBD2 (5 bases). V was trimmed by 4 bases and J by 0 bases, leaving 16 bases between them. The germline V gene encodes CDR1 SGHNT and CDR2 YENEEA. This CDR3 contains 16 residues. The CDR3 DNA follows: TGTGCCAGCAGCTCCCTCGGGGAGCGGAACTCCTACGAGCAGTACTTC. Residues: CASSSLGERNSYEQYF.

The chain couples TRBV9 to TRBJ1-4; D call uncertain. CDR1 SGDLS and CDR2 YYNGEE come from the germline V gene. The CDR3 is made up of 16 amino acids. The ends were cut back, 2 bases at V and 3 bases at J, with 14 bases in the middle. The CDR3 region is CASSVGDRAANEKLFF. The CDR3 DNA follows: TGTGCCAGCAGCGTTGGTGACCGAGCGGCTAATGAAAAACTGTTTTTT.

The chain recombines TRBV9 with TRBJ2-1; the match to TRBD2 covers 8 bases. The CDR3 loop spans 15 amino acids. Per the germline V gene, CDR1 is SGDLS and CDR2 is YYNGEE. Trimming removed 0 bases from V and 2 bases from J; junction bases left unmatched: 1. As DNA, the CDR3 is TGTGCCAGCAGCGTAGGTAGCGGGACCTACAATGAGCAGTTCTTC. Amino acids: CASSVGSGTYNEQFF.

The rearrangement links TRBV7-2 to TRBJ2-2, with TRBD2 matching 7 bases. This CDR3 is built from 17 residues. V trimming: 3 bases; J trimming: 0 bases; junction bases outside the gene matches: 7. From germline, CDR1 is SGHTA and CDR2 FQGNSA. CDR3 in amino acids: CASSLGREGTNTGELFF. The CDR3 coding sequence is TGTGCCAGCAGCTTGGGGAGGGAAGGAACGAACACCGGGGAGCTGTTTTTT.

The chain uses TRBV9 and TRBJ2-1; 7 positions agree with TRBD2. V shed 2 bases, J shed 8 bases, and the junction held 10 bases outside the gene matches. CDR3 length: 15 residues. Per germline, CDR1 SGDLS and CDR2 YYNGEE. The CDR3 loop reads CASSVGGRALDEQFF. As DNA, the CDR3 is TGTGCCAGCAGCGTCGGGGGGAGGGCCCTCGATGAGCAGTTCTTC.

The chain combines TRBV25-1 with TRBJ1-1, with no clear D. This CDR3 region has 15 residues. V was pared by 3 bases and J by 1 base, with 12 bases between. Per the germline V gene, CDR1 is MGHDK and CDR2 is SYGVNS. The CDR3 is CASSDALRGNTEAFF. The DNA of the CDR3 is TGTGCCAGCAGTGACGCACTCCGCGGGAACACTGAAGCTTTCTTT.

J is TRBJ1-1 and V is TRBV6-7; TRBD1 agrees at 8 bases. TRBV6-7 is marked as an open reading frame, function uncertain. V lost 2 bases and J lost 3; bases outside the gene matches: 11. The CDR3 consists of 17 residues. In nucleotides, the CDR3 is TGTGCCAGCAGTTACGATGGCAGGGGGCGTGAGGACACTGAAGCTTTCTTT. Translation: CASSYDGRGREDTEAFF.

The chain recombines TRBV2 with TRBJ2-2; D might be TRBD1 (6 bases). Trimming took off 4 bases at V and 3 bases at J, with 6 bases between the two ends. CDR3 length: 13 residues. CDR1 and CDR2 (germline): SNHLY, FYNNEI. The CDR3 DNA is TGTGCCAGCAGTGCAGGGGACACCGGGGAGCTGTTTTTT. This gives the protein CASSAGDTGELFF.

This sequence joins TRBV18 and TRBJ2-7; a possible D gene is TRBD2 (6 bases). This CDR3 contains 16 residues. Trimming removed 6 bases at V and 1 base at J, with 19 bases between. Germline assignment: CDR1 KGHSH and CDR2 LQKENI. DNA of the CDR3: TGTGCCAGCTCCCCCTCGCGGGGCGCCGGATCCTACGAGCAGTACTTC. Its translation: CASSPSRGAGSYEQYF.

The chain is built from TRBV19 and TRBJ2-7, with 7 bases lining up with TRBD1. Trimming at V came to 0 bases and at J to 2 bases, leaving 4 bases not matched to a gene. Germline CDR1 is LNHDA and CDR2 is SQIVND (reference sequence). The CDR3 has 15 amino acids. The CDR3 nucleotides are TGTGCCAGTAGTATAGAGGGACAGCGCACCTACGAGCAGTACTTC. This codes for CASSIEGQRTYEQYF. Combining the CDR3 with reference TRBV19 and TRBJ2-7 gives the whole variable domain DGGITQSPKYLFRKEGQNVTLSCEQNLNHDAMYWYRQDPGQGLRLIYYSQIVNDFQKGDIAEGYSVSREKKESFPLTVTSAQKNPTAFYLCASSIEGQRTYEQYFGPGTRLTVT.